The rows below give T cell receptor beta chains drawn from one sample of a study of shared clonotypes between healthy human individuals. The protocol was immunoSEQ multiplex PCR, while the TCRdb copy is restricted to in-frame clones and leaves out a portion. The table shows about 1 million clones, with around 78% occurring only once. The sequencing input was memory CD4+ T cells from PBMCs. The receptors stem from a man aged 18 to 30 in good health. Some clones in this sample may be carry-over from other donors' samples. The CDR3 runs from the conserved cysteine through the conserved F or W. A D gene is named only where the DNA matches it firmly. Where a row states a size, it is once, few, many or the class of an expanded clone; other rows omit it.

cdr3_length d_call j_call v_call clone_size cdr3_aa cdr3_nt
14 . TRBJ1-2 TRBV28 . CASSLVAGKYGYTF TGTGCCAGCAGTTTAGTGGCAGGGAAGTATGGCTACACCTTC
10 . TRBJ2-1 TRBV28 . CASSLREQFF TGTGCCAGCAGTTTACGTGAGCAGTTCTTC
17 . TRBJ2-3 TRBV5-4 once CASSLLPNRKGEDTQYF TGTGCCAGCAGCTTATTACCCAACCGTAAGGGTGAGGATACGCAGTATTTT
14 TRBD2 TRBJ2-2 TRBV6-5 . CASRNGGWAGELFF TGTGCCAGCAGGAACGGGGGGTGGGCCGGGGAGCTGTTTTTT
12 . TRBJ2-7 TRBV11-2 . CASSLGEYEQYF TGTGCCAGCAGCTTAGGGGAATACGAGCAGTACTTC
14 . TRBJ1-2 TRBV2 . CASSEGAVNSGYTF TGTGCCAGCAGTGAGGGGGCCGTCAACTCTGGCTACACCTTC
15 . TRBJ1-2 TRBV10-3 . CAISEDGGQGRGYTF TGTGCCATCAGTGAGGATGGAGGTCAGGGCCGTGGCTACACCTTC
12 . TRBJ2-1 TRBV25-1 . CASSPSYNEQFF TGTGCCAGCAGTCCCTCCTACAATGAGCAGTTCTTC
15 TRBD2 TRBJ2-1 TRBV7-2 . CASSLFSGSYNEQFF TGTGCCAGCAGCTTATTTAGCGGGAGTTACAATGAGCAGTTCTTC
15 . TRBJ2-2 TRBV5-1 once CASGPQGVKAGELFF TGCGCCAGCGGCCCCCAGGGCGTTAAGGCCGGGGAGCTGTTTTTT
15 . TRBJ2-7 TRBV9 . CASSVAPGAVYEQYF TGTGCCAGCAGCGTAGCTCCGGGAGCAGTCTACGAGCAGTACTTC
15 TRBD2 TRBJ2-7 TRBV7-9 . CASSPRGGRASEQYF TGTGCCAGCAGCCCCCGTGGGGGGAGGGCCTCCGAGCAGTACTTC
13 . TRBJ1-1 TRBV2 few CASIVWVNTEAFF TGTGCCAGCATCGTGTGGGTTAACACTGAAGCTTTCTTT
14 . TRBJ2-2 TRBV7-3 . CASSLGQDTGELFF TGTGCCAGCAGCTTAGGGCAGGACACCGGGGAGCTGTTTTTT
17 . TRBJ2-1 TRBV7-6 . CASSLESVASSYNEQFF TGTGCCAGCAGCTTAGAGTCTGTGGCTAGCTCCTACAATGAGCAGTTCTTC
12 . TRBJ2-3 TRBV5-1 . CASSLPTDTQYF TGCGCCAGCAGCCTCCCCACAGATACGCAGTATTTT
15 . TRBJ1-2 TRBV14 . CASSRRQTGLSGYTF TGTGCCAGCAGCCGGCGGCAGACGGGTTTATCTGGCTACACCTTC
13 TRBD1 TRBJ2-7 TRBV10-3 once CAISESLGQGAYF TGTGCCATCAGTGAGTCGCTAGGACAGGGGGCGTACTTC
14 . TRBJ2-1 TRBV15 . CATSRSSWGNEQFF TGTGCCACCAGCAGATCATCATGGGGCAATGAGCAGTTCTTC
14 TRBD1 TRBJ1-4 TRBV5-1 . CASSSTGSNEKLFF TGCGCCAGCAGCTCGACAGGGAGTAATGAAAAACTGTTTTTT
16 TRBD1 TRBJ1-2 TRBV10-3 once CAISGGDRGFRYGYTF TGTGCCATCAGTGGTGGGGACAGGGGCTTTCGCTATGGCTACACCTTC
15 . TRBJ1-3 TRBV10-1 . CASSADSNSGNTIYF TGCGCCAGCAGTGCCGACTCCAACTCTGGAAACACCATATATTTT
13 . TRBJ2-5 TRBV28 . CASSQDYQETQYF TGTGCCAGCAGCCAAGATTATCAAGAGACCCAGTACTTC
18 TRBD2 TRBJ2-4 TRBV11-2 many CASSLEGGGAGGENIQYF TGTGCCAGCAGCTTAGAGGGGGGCGGAGCGGGAGGAGAGAACATTCAGTACTTC
17 . TRBJ2-1 TRBV4-3 . CASSQDLAESSYNEQFF TGCGCCAGCAGCCAAGATTTGGCAGAGAGCTCCTACAATGAGCAGTTCTTC
16 TRBD2 TRBJ2-1 TRBV5-4 . CASSSGTSGPYNEQFF TGTGCCAGCAGCTCCGGGACTAGCGGGCCCTACAATGAGCAGTTCTTC
14 TRBD1 TRBJ2-7 TRBV2 many CASDSGQGHYEQYF TGTGCCAGCGACTCCGGACAGGGACACTACGAGCAGTACTTC
15 . TRBJ1-1 TRBV25-1 . CASSEDRDMSGEAFF TGTGCCAGCAGTGAGGATAGGGACATGTCCGGGGAAGCTTTCTTT